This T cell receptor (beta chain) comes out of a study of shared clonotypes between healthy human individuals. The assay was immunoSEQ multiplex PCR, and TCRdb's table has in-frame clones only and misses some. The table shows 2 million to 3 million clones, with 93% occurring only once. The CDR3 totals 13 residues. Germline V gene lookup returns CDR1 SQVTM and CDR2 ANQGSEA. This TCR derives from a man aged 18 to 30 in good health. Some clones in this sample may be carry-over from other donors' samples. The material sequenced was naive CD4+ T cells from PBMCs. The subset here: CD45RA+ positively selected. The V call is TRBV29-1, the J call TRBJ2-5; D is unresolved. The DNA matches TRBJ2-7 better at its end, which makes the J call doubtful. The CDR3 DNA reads TGCAGCGTTTCCAGGTTCTCCTCCTACGAGCAGTACTTC. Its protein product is CSVSRFSSYEQYF.